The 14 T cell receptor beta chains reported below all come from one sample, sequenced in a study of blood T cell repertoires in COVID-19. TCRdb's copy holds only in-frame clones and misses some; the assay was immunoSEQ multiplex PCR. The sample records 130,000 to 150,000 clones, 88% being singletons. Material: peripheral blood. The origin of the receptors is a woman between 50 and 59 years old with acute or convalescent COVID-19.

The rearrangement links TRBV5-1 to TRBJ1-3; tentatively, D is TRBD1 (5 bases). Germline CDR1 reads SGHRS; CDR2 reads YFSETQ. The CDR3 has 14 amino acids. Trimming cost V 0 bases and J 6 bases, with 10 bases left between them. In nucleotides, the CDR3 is TGCGCCAGCAGCTTGGAAGGGGTTGTAAACACCATATATTTT. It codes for CASSLEGVVNTIYF.

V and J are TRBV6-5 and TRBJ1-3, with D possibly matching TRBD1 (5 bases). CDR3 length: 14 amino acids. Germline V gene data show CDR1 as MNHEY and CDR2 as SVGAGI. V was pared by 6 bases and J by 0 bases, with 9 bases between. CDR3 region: CASSQGSSGNTIYF. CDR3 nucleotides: TGTGCCAGCAGCCAGGGTTCCTCTGGAAACACCATATATTTT.

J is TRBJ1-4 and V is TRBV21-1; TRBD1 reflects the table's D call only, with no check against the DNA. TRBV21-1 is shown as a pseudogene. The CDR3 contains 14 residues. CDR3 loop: CASSKGGAHEKLFF. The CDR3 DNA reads TGTGCCAGCAGCAAAGGTGGGGCGCATGAAAAACTGTTTTTT.

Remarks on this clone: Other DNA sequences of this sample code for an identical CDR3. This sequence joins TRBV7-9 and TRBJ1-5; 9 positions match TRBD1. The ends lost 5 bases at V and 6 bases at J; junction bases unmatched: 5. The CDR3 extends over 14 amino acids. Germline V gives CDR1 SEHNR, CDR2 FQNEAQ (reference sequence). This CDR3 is CASSLGQGGQPQHF. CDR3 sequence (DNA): TGTGCCAGCAGCCTGGGACAGGGAGGTCAGCCCCAGCATTTT.

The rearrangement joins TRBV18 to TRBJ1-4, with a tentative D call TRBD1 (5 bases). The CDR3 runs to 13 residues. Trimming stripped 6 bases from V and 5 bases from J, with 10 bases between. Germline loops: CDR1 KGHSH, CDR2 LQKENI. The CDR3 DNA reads TGTGCCAGCTCGGCAGGGAGGAATGAAAAACTGTTTTTT. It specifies CASSAGRNEKLFF.

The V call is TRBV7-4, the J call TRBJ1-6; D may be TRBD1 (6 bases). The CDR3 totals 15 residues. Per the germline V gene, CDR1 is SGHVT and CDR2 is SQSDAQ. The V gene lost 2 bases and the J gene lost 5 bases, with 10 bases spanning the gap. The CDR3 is CASSLWGRNNSPLHF. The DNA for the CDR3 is TGTGCCAGCAGCTTATGGGGGCGAAATAATTCACCCCTCCACTTT.

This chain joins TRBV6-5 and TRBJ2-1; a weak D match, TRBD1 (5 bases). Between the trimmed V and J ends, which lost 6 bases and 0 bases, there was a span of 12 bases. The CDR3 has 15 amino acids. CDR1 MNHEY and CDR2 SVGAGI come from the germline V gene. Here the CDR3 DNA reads TGTGCCAGCAGGACGGACACCAGCTCCTACAATGAGCAGTTCTTC. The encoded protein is CASRTDTSSYNEQFF.

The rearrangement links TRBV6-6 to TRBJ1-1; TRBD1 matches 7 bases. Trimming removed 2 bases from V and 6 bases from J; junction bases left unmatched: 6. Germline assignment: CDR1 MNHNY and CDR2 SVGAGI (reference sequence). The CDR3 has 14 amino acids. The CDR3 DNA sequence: TGTGCCAGCAGTTACCCCGGACAGGCAGCTGAAGCTTTCTTT. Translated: CASSYPGQAAEAFF.

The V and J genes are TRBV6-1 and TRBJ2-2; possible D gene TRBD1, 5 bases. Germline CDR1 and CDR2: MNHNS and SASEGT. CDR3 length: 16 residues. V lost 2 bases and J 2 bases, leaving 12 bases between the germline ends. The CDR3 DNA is TGTGCCAGCAGTGAATGGATGACAGATAACACCGGGGAGCTGTTTTTT. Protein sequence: CASSEWMTDNTGELFF.

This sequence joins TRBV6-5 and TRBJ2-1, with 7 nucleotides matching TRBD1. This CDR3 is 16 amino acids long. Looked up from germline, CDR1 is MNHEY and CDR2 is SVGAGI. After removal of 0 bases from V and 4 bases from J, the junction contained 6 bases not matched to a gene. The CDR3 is CASSYSGHRGYNEQFF. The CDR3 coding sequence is TGTGCCAGCAGTTACTCCGGGCACAGGGGTTACAATGAGCAGTTCTTC.

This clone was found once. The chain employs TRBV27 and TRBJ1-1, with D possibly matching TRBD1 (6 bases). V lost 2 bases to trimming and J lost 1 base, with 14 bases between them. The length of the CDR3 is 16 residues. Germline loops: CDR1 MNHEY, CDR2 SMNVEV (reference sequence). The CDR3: CASSLTGGRGNTEAFF. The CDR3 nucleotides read TGTGCCAGCAGTTTAACTGGGGGCAGAGGGAACACTGAAGCTTTCTTT.

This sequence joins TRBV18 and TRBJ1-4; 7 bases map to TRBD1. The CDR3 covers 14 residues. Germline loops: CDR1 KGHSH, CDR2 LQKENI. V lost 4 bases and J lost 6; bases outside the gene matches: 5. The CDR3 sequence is CASSQDRVHEKLFF. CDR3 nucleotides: TGTGCCAGCTCACAAGACAGGGTTCATGAAAAACTGTTTTTT.

Here the CDR3 reads CASKTGPNTEAFF. CDR3 in DNA: TGTGCCAGCAAGACAGGGCCAAACACTGAAGCTTTCTTT. The chain uses TRBV2 and TRBJ1-1, with 7 bases identical to TRBD1. J was trimmed by 2 bases and V by 7 bases; bases with no gene match: 4. CDR3 length: 13 amino acids. CDR1 and CDR2 (germline): SNHLY, FYNNEI.

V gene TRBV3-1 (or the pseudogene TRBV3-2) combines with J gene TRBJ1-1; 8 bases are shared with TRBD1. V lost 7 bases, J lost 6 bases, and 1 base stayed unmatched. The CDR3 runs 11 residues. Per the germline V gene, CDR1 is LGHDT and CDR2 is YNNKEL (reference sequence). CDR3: CASKTGAEAFF. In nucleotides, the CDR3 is TGTGCCAGCAAGACAGGGGCTGAAGCTTTCTTT.